This T cell receptor (beta chain) was sequenced during a study of blood T cell repertoires in COVID-19. Whole-study context: Samples taken during acute and convalescent COVID-19 were collected in the United States, Italy and Spain. PBMCs, B-cell-depleted T cells, or T cells provided the cDNA or gDNA that made up the material.

Here immunoSEQ multiplex PCR was the method, and the copy in TCRdb shows in-frame clones only, minus some. Of under 350,000 clones listed, 75% to 90% were seen once; the top ten hold about 4.2%. The V gene lost 5 bases and the J gene lost 6 bases, with 8 bases spanning the gap. From germline, CDR1 is SNHLY and CDR2 FYNNEI. The CDR3 has 12 amino acids. With regard to this clone: This sample includes further DNA sequences coding for the same CDR3.

Sample: peripheral blood. V usage is TRBV2 and J usage is TRBJ1-3; D gene unclear. The sequence came from a man aged 40-49 years with acute or convalescent COVID-19. The CDR3 DNA is TGTGCCAGCAGTCCGGGTCAAAACACCATATATTTT. Its protein product is CASSPGQNTIYF.